This is a list of T cell receptor beta chains from one sample in a study of cytomegalovirus exposure and HLA in healthy donors. The method was immunoSEQ multiplex PCR; TCRdb's version includes in-frame clones alone and lacks a portion of them. The table has roughly 150,000 clones, around 9.7% seen once. Sequencing was done on a sample of PBMCs. Source of these receptors: a man in his fifties or sixties in good health and CMV-seronegative. The CDR3 runs from the conserved cysteine through the conserved F or W. A D gene is named only where the DNA matches it firmly. Clone sizes are given selectively: once, few, many, or a class where the clone is expanded.

D gene: -
J gene: TRBJ1-5
V gene: TRBV7-3
clone size: few
CDR3 DNA: TGTGCCAGCAGCCAGACAGGAGACCAGCCCCAGCATTTT
CDR3 protein: CASSQTGDQPQHF

D gene: -
J gene: TRBJ2-2
V gene: TRBV7-2
clone size: -
CDR3 DNA: TGTGCCGACGCCGGGAGCCTCGCCGGGGAGCTGTTTTTT
CDR3 protein: CADAGSLAGELFF

D gene: TRBD1
J gene: TRBJ1-5
V gene: TRBV23-1
clone size: few
CDR3 DNA: TGCGCCAGCAGTCCTCGGACAGGGGGGTATAGCAATCAGCCCCAGCATTTT
CDR3 protein: CASSPRTGGYSNQPQHF

D gene: -
J gene: TRBJ1-1
V gene: TRBV4-2
clone size: few
CDR3 DNA: TGTGCCAGCAGCCAACTGATGGACAGTGAAGCTTTCTTT
CDR3 protein: CASSQLMDSEAFF

D gene: -
J gene: TRBJ1-5
V gene: TRBV6-1
clone size: -
CDR3 DNA: TGTGCCAGCAGTGAAACAGGAATCCGGGGCAATCAGCCCCAGCATTTT
CDR3 protein: CASSETGIRGNQPQHF

D gene: -
J gene: TRBJ1-2
V gene: TRBV9
clone size: -
CDR3 DNA: TGTGCCAGCAGCGTAGGGGTCCAGGGAGGCTACACCTTC
CDR3 protein: CASSVGVQGGYTF

D gene: TRBD1
J gene: TRBJ1-3
V gene: TRBV30
clone size: few
CDR3 DNA: TGTGCCGGCCAGGGGGCCTCGGGAAACACCATATATTTT
CDR3 protein: CAGQGASGNTIYF

D gene: TRBD2
J gene: TRBJ2-2
V gene: TRBV5-1
clone size: -
CDR3 DNA: TGCGCCAGCAGCCGGACTAGCGGGAGGGCCGGAACCGGGGAGCTGTTTTTT
CDR3 protein: CASSRTSGRAGTGELFF

D gene: -
J gene: TRBJ2-3
V gene: TRBV28
clone size: -
CDR3 DNA: TGTGCCTCATTACGGGACATAAGTAGCACAGATACGCAGTATTTT
CDR3 protein: CASLRDISSTDTQYF

D gene: TRBD2
J gene: TRBJ2-5
V gene: TRBV5-1
clone size: few
CDR3 DNA: TGCGCCAGCAGGGGGACTAGCGGACAAGAGACCCAGTACTTC
CDR3 protein: CASRGTSGQETQYF

D gene: -
J gene: TRBJ2-7
V gene: TRBV6-5
clone size: -
CDR3 DNA: TGTGCCAGCAGCACTAACTACGAGCAGTACTTC
CDR3 protein: CASSTNYEQYF

D gene: -
J gene: TRBJ2-7
V gene: TRBV6-6
clone size: -
CDR3 DNA: TGTGCCAGCAGTTACCCGGGGGGCCGGGAGCAGTACTTC
CDR3 protein: CASSYPGGREQYF

D gene: TRBD1
J gene: TRBJ1-6
V gene: TRBV30
clone size: -
CDR3 DNA: TGTGCCTGGTGTCAGGACAGGCGGCAATCACCCCTCCACTTT
CDR3 protein: CAWCQDRRQSPLHF

D gene: -
J gene: TRBJ2-1
V gene: TRBV5-6
clone size: few
CDR3 DNA: TGTGCCAGCAGCTTGGCGTCTGCGGAGCAGTTCTTC
CDR3 protein: CASSLASAEQFF

D gene: TRBD2
J gene: TRBJ2-7
V gene: TRBV10-3
clone size: -
CDR3 DNA: TGTGCCATCCCCGTCCGGGAGGGCAACTACGAGCAGTACTTC
CDR3 protein: CAIPVREGNYEQYF

D gene: TRBD2
J gene: TRBJ2-2
V gene: TRBV30
clone size: -
CDR3 DNA: TGTGCCTGGACCTCCCTAGCGGGGACCGGGGAGCTGTTTTTT
CDR3 protein: CAWTSLAGTGELFF

D gene: -
J gene: TRBJ2-7
V gene: TRBV6-1
clone size: -
CDR3 DNA: TGTGCCAGCACGGTCGGCTCCTACGAGCAGTACTTC
CDR3 protein: CASTVGSYEQYF

D gene: -
J gene: TRBJ1-1
V gene: TRBV29-1
clone size: -
CDR3 DNA: TGCAGCGCAGGCTGGAACACTGAAGCTTTCTTT
CDR3 protein: CSAGWNTEAFF

D gene: TRBD1
J gene: TRBJ2-6
V gene: TRBV7-3
clone size: few
CDR3 DNA: TGTGCCAGCAGCCCTAACAGGGGGGCTGGGGCCAACGTCCTGACTTTC
CDR3 protein: CASSPNRGAGANVLTF

D gene: TRBD2
J gene: TRBJ2-7
V gene: TRBV6-1
clone size: -
CDR3 DNA: TGTGCCAGCATGACGGGGAGGGGATATTACGAGCAGTACTTC
CDR3 protein: CASMTGRGYYEQYF

D gene: -
J gene: TRBJ2-1
V gene: TRBV2
clone size: few
CDR3 DNA: TGTGCCAGCAGCCGCAATGAGCAGTTCTTC
CDR3 protein: CASSRNEQFF

D gene: -
J gene: TRBJ2-7
V gene: TRBV19
clone size: -
CDR3 DNA: TGTGCCAGTAGTATAGGGTCGGCGGGGGCGATGCCAGGCGAGCAGTACTTC
CDR3 protein: CASSIGSAGAMPGEQYF

D gene: TRBD2
J gene: TRBJ2-1
V gene: TRBV29-1
clone size: -
CDR3 DNA: TGCAGCGTTGCCCTCTTTCTAGCGGGACCCTACAATGAGCAGTTCTTC
CDR3 protein: CSVALFLAGPYNEQFF

D gene: -
J gene: TRBJ1-5
V gene: TRBV6-1
clone size: -
CDR3 DNA: TGTGCCAGCAGTGAAGCAGAAGCTCAGCATTTT
CDR3 protein: CASSEAEAQHF

D gene: -
J gene: TRBJ2-2
V gene: TRBV5-8
clone size: -
CDR3 DNA: TGTGCCAGCAGGAAAGGGAGGCCGACGATCGCCGGGGAGCTGTTTTTT
CDR3 protein: CASRKGRPTIAGELFF

D gene: -
J gene: TRBJ2-7
V gene: TRBV5-1
clone size: -
CDR3 DNA: TGCGCCAGCAGCTTGGCAGGGACTCAAGCCTACGAGCAGTACTTC
CDR3 protein: CASSLAGTQAYEQYF

D gene: -
J gene: TRBJ2-3
V gene: TRBV20-1
clone size: few
CDR3 DNA: TGCAGTGCTAGTTCTTTGGGACTTGGGTATTTT
CDR3 protein: CSASSLGLGYF

D gene: TRBD1
J gene: TRBJ2-7
V gene: TRBV18
clone size: -
CDR3 DNA: TGTGCCAGCTCAGGGGACAGGGACGACTACGAGCAGTACTTC
CDR3 protein: CASSGDRDDYEQYF

D gene: -
J gene: TRBJ1-1
V gene: TRBV7-3
clone size: few
CDR3 DNA: TGTGCCAGAAGCTTGTTGGTAGACACTGAAGCTTTCTTT
CDR3 protein: CARSLLVDTEAFF

D gene: -
J gene: TRBJ1-5
V gene: TRBV7-8
clone size: -
CDR3 DNA: TGTGCCAGCAGCCCAAGGGACACCGACAATCAGCCCCAGCATTTT
CDR3 protein: CASSPRDTDNQPQHF

D gene: TRBD1
J gene: TRBJ1-4
V gene: TRBV5-1
clone size: few
CDR3 DNA: TGCGCCAGCAGCGCTGGACAGGCTAATGAAAAACTGTTTTTT
CDR3 protein: CASSAGQANEKLFF

D gene: TRBD1
J gene: TRBJ1-4
V gene: TRBV19
clone size: -
CDR3 DNA: TGTGCCAGTAGTATAGATTCGGGGACAGGGGAGGAAAAACTGTTTTTT
CDR3 protein: CASSIDSGTGEEKLFF

D gene: -
J gene: TRBJ1-3
V gene: TRBV9
clone size: few
CDR3 DNA: TGTGCCAGCAGCGTAGGGGGGAGGGGGTCTGGAAACACCATATATTTT
CDR3 protein: CASSVGGRGSGNTIYF

D gene: -
J gene: TRBJ1-2
V gene: TRBV28
clone size: few
CDR3 DNA: TGTGCCAGCAGTTTATTAGTGGGGGGGGCGCGGGGTAACTATGGCTACACCTTC
CDR3 protein: CASSLLVGGARGNYGYTF

D gene: -
J gene: TRBJ1-5
V gene: TRBV2
clone size: few
CDR3 DNA: TGTGCCAGCAGTGGAGGCGAGACGTGGACGGGGAGACAGCGGGGTGGTGGCAATCAGCCCCAGCATTTT
CDR3 protein: CASSGGETWTGRQRGGGNQPQHF

D gene: -
J gene: TRBJ2-1
V gene: TRBV5-8
clone size: few
CDR3 DNA: TGTGCCAGCAGCTTGGAACTAAGTACGCAGTTCTTC
CDR3 protein: CASSLELSTQFF

D gene: TRBD2
J gene: TRBJ2-2
V gene: TRBV6-1
clone size: -
CDR3 DNA: TGTGCCAGCAGTGAAGCGCGTCTAGCGGGAATCCCGGGGGAGCTGTTTTTT
CDR3 protein: CASSEARLAGIPGELFF

D gene: -
J gene: TRBJ1-3
V gene: TRBV18
clone size: -
CDR3 DNA: TGTGCCAGCTCACCCCTACAGGGAAACACCATATATTTT
CDR3 protein: CASSPLQGNTIYF

D gene: -
J gene: TRBJ1-1
V gene: TRBV6-1
clone size: many
CDR3 DNA: TGTGCCAGCAGTGAAGCTTGGGGGCTCGGTGAAGCTTTCTTT
CDR3 protein: CASSEAWGLGEAFF

D gene: TRBD1
J gene: TRBJ2-7
V gene: TRBV19
clone size: -
CDR3 DNA: TGTGCCAGTAGTATAGATCGGACAGGAACCTACGAGCAGTACTTC
CDR3 protein: CASSIDRTGTYEQYF

D gene: -
J gene: TRBJ1-5
V gene: TRBV7-9
clone size: few
CDR3 DNA: TGTGCCAGCAGCTACAGAAATCAGCCCCAGCATTTT
CDR3 protein: CASSYRNQPQHF

D gene: TRBD1
J gene: TRBJ1-1
V gene: TRBV18
clone size: few
CDR3 DNA: TGTGCCAGCTCCCTACAGGGGACTGAAGCTTTCTTT
CDR3 protein: CASSLQGTEAFF

D gene: -
J gene: TRBJ2-2
V gene: TRBV4-1
clone size: few
CDR3 DNA: TGCGCCAGCAGCCAAGATGCCCAGGAGAACACCGGGGAGCTGTTTTTT
CDR3 protein: CASSQDAQENTGELFF

D gene: -
J gene: TRBJ2-2
V gene: TRBV11-3
clone size: few
CDR3 DNA: TGTGCCAGCAGCTTAAGGAGGGGCAACACCGGGGAGCTGTTTTTT
CDR3 protein: CASSLRRGNTGELFF

D gene: TRBD1
J gene: TRBJ2-7
V gene: TRBV7-9
clone size: few
CDR3 DNA: TGTGCCAGCACCAACGTGCAGGGGGCCTACGAGCAGTACTTC
CDR3 protein: CASTNVQGAYEQYF